Following are 28 T cell receptor beta chains from one sample sequenced in a study of T cells in Graves' hyperthyroidism and ophthalmopathy. RNA transcripts yielded amplified TCR beta CDR3 regions. The study used the HTBI primer set for a first-round RT-PCR of the TCR CDR3. Using its own MiXCR run on the multiplex PCR reads, TCRdb lists one record per CDR3 protein. The repertoire includes a few hundred thousand distinct CDR3 sequences, about 20% of them detected once, and about 49% sits in the top ten. What was sequenced was blood. Receptor source: a woman between 45 and 60 years old with Graves' hyperthyroidism.

A remark on this clonotype: A much larger clonotype is one base distant, so this may be a read error. The rearrangement uses TRBV7-3 and TRBJ2-1, with TRBD1 as a possible D gene (6 bases). The tail of the sequence fits TRBJ2-7 better, so the J call may be wrong. The CDR3 consists of 13 residues. CDR1 SGHTA and CDR2 FQGTGA come from the germline V gene. CDR3 sequence: CASSNTRDNEQYF. The CDR3 DNA reads TGTGCCAGCAGCAATACCAGGGACAATGAGCAGTACTTC.

This clonotype was observed at least ten times. The chain employs TRBV5-1 and TRBJ2-1; 15 positions match TRBD2. From germline, CDR1 is SGHRS and CDR2 YFSETQ. This CDR3 has 16 residues. Trimming cost V 4 bases and J 8 bases; bases outside gene matches: 7. The CDR3 DNA is TGCGCCAGCAGCCCGGGGACTAGCGGGGGGATTGATGAGCAGTTCTTC. It is translated as CASSPGTSGGIDEQFF. The variable domain in full, completed from reference TRBV5-1 and TRBJ2-1, reads KAGVTQTPRYLIKTRGQQVTLSCSPISGHRSVSWYQQTPGQGLQFLFEYFSETQRNKGNFPGRFSGRQFSNSRSEMNVSTLELGDSALYLCASSPGTSGGIDEQFFGPGTRLTVL.

This clonotype was recorded many times. The chain employs TRBV18 and TRBJ1-2; D gene uncertain. Deletions cut 5 bases from V and 4 bases from J, with 11 bases between. Germline V gives CDR1 KGHSH, CDR2 LQKENI. CDR3 size: 13 residues. CDR3: CASSSDWSYGYTF. The CDR3 coding sequence is TGTGCCAGCTCATCCGACTGGAGCTATGGCTACACCTTC.

This clonotype has a handful of counts. The rearrangement links TRBV9 to TRBJ2-3; 10 bases line up with TRBD2. This CDR3 is 13 amino acids long. J lost 13 bases, V lost 5 bases, and 10 bases had no gene match. Germline CDR1 and CDR2: SGDLS and YYNGEE. For the CDR3, the DNA is TGTGCCAGCAGACTAGCGGGGACCCGTAGGGAGTATTTT. It encodes CASRLAGTRREYF.

This clonotype was observed at least ten times. At one of its ends the junction is not consistent with the germline gene, which may arise from a read error. The CDR3 reads CASSPLGVWETQYF. DNA for the CDR3: TGTGCTAGCAGCCCTCTAGGGGTTTGGGAGACCCAGTACTTC. The J gene is TRBJ2-5, the V gene TRBV7-7; tentatively, D is TRBD1 (5 bases). The CDR3 loop spans 14 amino acids. Germline V lookup: CDR1 SSHAT, CDR2 FNYEAQ (reference sequence).

This clonotype was counted at least ten times. This chain links TRBV18 with TRBJ1-2; D uncertain. CDR1 and CDR2 (germline): KGHSH, LQKENI. The CDR3 sequence is 16 residues long. The V and J ends lost 0 bases and 4 bases respectively, with 15 bases between them. CDR3 residues: CASSPPSGQDIYGYTF. The CDR3 DNA reads TGTGCCAGCTCACCACCGTCTGGGCAAGATATCTATGGCTACACCTTC.

This clonotype was seen a handful of times. The genes are TRBV29-1 and TRBJ2-3; D unresolved. This CDR3 has 13 residues. Germline V gene lookup returns CDR1 SQVTM and CDR2 ANQGSEA. Deletions cut 7 bases from V and 1 base from J, with 12 bases between. The CDR3 spells CSGFLIGTDTQYF. CDR3 DNA: TGCAGCGGGTTTTTAATCGGCACAGATACGCAGTATTTT.

This chain uses TRBV9 with TRBJ2-7; TRBD1 or TRBD2 may be the D gene (5 bases each). CDR1 and CDR2 from the germline V gene are SGDLS and YYNGEE. V shed 4 bases and J shed 3 bases, with 20 bases lying between them. The CDR3 sequence is 16 residues long. The CDR3 reads CASSPTPGPYHYEQYF. The CDR3, as DNA: TGTGCCAGCAGCCCAACACCGGGACCGTACCACTACGAGCAGTACTTC.

In its sample, this clonotype was seen many times. This chain joins TRBV11-3 and TRBJ1-1, with D perhaps matching TRBD1 (6 bases). The germline V gene has CDR1 SGHNT and CDR2 YENEEA. Trimming left V 5 bases short and J 4 bases short, with 14 bases between. This CDR3 is built from 14 residues. This CDR3 is CASSEGGGGTEAFF. In nucleotides, the CDR3 is TGTGCCAGCAGCGAGGGAGGGGGGGGCACTGAAGCTTTCTTT.

This clonotype showed up just a few times. J is TRBJ2-2 and V is TRBV6-1; TRBD1 or TRBD2 may be the D gene (6 bases each). Trimming took off 5 bases at V and 1 base at J, with 11 bases between the two ends. The CDR3 runs to 15 residues. CDR1 and CDR2 (germline): MNHNS, SASEGT. CDR3 residues: CASSIRGLNTGELFF. The CDR3 DNA sequence: TGTGCCAGCAGTATCAGGGGACTGAACACCGGGGAGCTGTTTTTT.

The rearrangement joins TRBV7-9 to TRBJ2-3, with D unresolved. Germline lookup yields CDR1 SEHNR and CDR2 FQNEAQ (reference sequence). The CDR3 length is 15 residues. V gave up 5 bases and J gave up 0 bases, with 12 bases separating them. DNA of the CDR3: TGTGCCAGCAGCCCCCTCACAACTAGCACAGATACGCAGTATTTT. Its protein product is CASSPLTTSTDTQYF. Full variable domain (remainder filled in from reference TRBV7-9 and TRBJ2-3): DTGVSQNPRHKITKRGQNVTFRCDPISEHNRLYWYRQTLGQGPEFLTYFQNEAQLEKSRLLSDRFSAERPKGSFSTLEIQRTEQGDSAMYLCASSPLTTSTDTQYFGPGTRLTVL.

This clonotype was observed at least ten times. The chain uses TRBV18 and TRBJ2-2, with no clear D. CDR1 and CDR2 (germline): KGHSH, LQKENI. The ends were cut back, 5 bases at V and 5 bases at J, with 12 bases in the middle. The CDR3 has 14 amino acids. CDR3 protein: CASSIRGETGELFF. CDR3 nucleotide sequence: TGTGCCAGCTCAATAAGAGGTGAAACCGGGGAGCTGTTTTTT.

The table lists this clonotype with many counts. The V call is TRBV20-1, the J call TRBJ1-1, with D hard to call. The CDR3 runs 14 residues. The V end lost 1 base, the J end lost 5 bases, and 14 bases lay between the germline ends. Germline V gene lookup returns CDR1 DFQATT and CDR2 SNEGSKA (reference sequence). CDR3 coding DNA: TGCAGTGCTAGAGGGCAGGCAGGAGGGACTGAAGCTTTCTTT. Its translation: CSARGQAGGTEAFF.

At least ten counts were recorded for this clonotype. V usage is TRBV11-2 and J usage is TRBJ1-2; possible D gene TRBD1, 5 bases. Looked up from germline, CDR1 is SGHAT and CDR2 is FQNNGV. V gave up 6 bases and J gave up 0 bases, with 14 bases separating them. The CDR3 has 15 residues. CDR3 residues: CASSWGSGSNYGYTF. The CDR3 DNA reads as TGTGCCAGCAGTTGGGGCAGCGGATCTAACTATGGCTACACCTTC.

The V gene is TRBV7-9, the J gene TRBJ1-6; TRBD1 aligns across 10 bases. Germline assignment: CDR1 SEHNR and CDR2 FQNEAQ (reference sequence). The CDR3 has 15 amino acids. V gave up 7 bases and J gave up 7 bases; unmatched junction bases: 7. In DNA form, the CDR3 reads TGTGCCAGCACGCGGACGGGACAGGGGAATTCACCCCTCCACTTT. Protein sequence: CASTRTGQGNSPLHF.

The table lists this clonotype with a few counts. This chain connects TRBV7-9 to TRBJ1-1; D is uncertain. The V and J ends lost 2 bases and 3 bases respectively, with 7 bases between them. This CDR3 contains 13 residues. From germline, CDR1 is SEHNR and CDR2 FQNEAQ (reference sequence). This CDR3 reads CASSLSVDTEAFF. The CDR3 DNA reads as TGTGCCAGCAGCTTATCCGTCGACACTGAAGCTTTCTTT.

V usage is TRBV15 and J usage is TRBJ1-4, with 7 bases identical to TRBD1. The CDR3 contains 14 residues. V gave up 3 bases and J gave up 7 bases; unmatched junction bases: 5. Germline-derived CDR1 and CDR2 are LNHNV and YYDKDF (reference sequence). The DNA for the CDR3 is TGTGCCACCAGCAGTACCTCAGGGGGTGAAAAACTGTTTTTT. Its protein product is CATSSTSGGEKLFF.

This clonotype was found a few times. The chain recombines TRBV3-1 with TRBJ2-1; unclear D gene. Trimming removed 1 base from V and 10 bases from J, with 17 bases in between. This CDR3 is 15 amino acids long. Germline-derived CDR1 and CDR2 are LGHDT and YNNKEL (reference sequence). The CDR3 is CASSQAAKTLGEQFF. In DNA, the CDR3 is TGTGCCAGCAGCCAAGCGGCGAAAACCCTCGGGGAGCAGTTCTTC.

The chain uses TRBV3-1 and TRBJ2-5; D possibly corresponds to TRBD2 (6 bases). The V gene lost 6 bases and the J gene lost 8 bases, with 19 bases spanning the gap. Germline CDR1 is LGHDT and CDR2 is YNNKEL (reference sequence). The CDR3 contains 14 residues. For the CDR3, the DNA is TGTGCCAGCAGTCCCGAGGGGACTTCAGGAACCCAGTACTTC. Protein sequence: CASSPEGTSGTQYF.

This clonotype has only a few counts. The rearrangement joins TRBV27 to TRBJ1-2; no definite D call. CDR3 length: 14 amino acids. V was clipped by 3 bases and J by 8 bases, with 16 bases between them. Germline V gene lookup returns CDR1 MNHEY and CDR2 SMNVEV (reference sequence). The CDR3 loop reads CASSFVLGGEGYTF. In DNA, the CDR3 is TGTGCCAGCAGTTTTGTTTTGGGAGGAGAAGGCTACACCTTC.

This chain links TRBV10-3 with TRBJ1-5; D is perhaps TRBD1 (5 bases). This CDR3 contains 13 residues. Per the germline V gene, CDR1 is ENHRY and CDR2 is SYGVKD. V was pared by 10 bases and J by 2 bases, with 12 bases between. The CDR3 bases are TGTGCCACCACCCTGGGGGGCAATCAGCCCCAGCATTTT. Translation: CATTLGGNQPQHF.

This clonotype was found many times. The rearrangement joins TRBV20-1 to TRBJ1-1, with 7 bases that match TRBD1. Trimming removed 5 bases from V and 1 base from J; junction bases left unmatched: 4. The CDR3 has 13 amino acids. Germline values: CDR1 DFQATT, CDR2 SNEGSKA (reference sequence). CDR3 protein: CSAAGTANTEAFF. In nucleotides, the CDR3 is TGCAGTGCTGCCGGGACAGCGAACACTGAAGCTTTCTTT.

The rearrangement uses TRBV12-3 or TRBV12-4 and TRBJ2-1, with D perhaps being TRBD1 or TRBD2 (6 bases each). The V end lost 0 bases, the J end lost 6 bases, and 18 bases lay between the germline ends. The CDR3 is 17 amino acids. The CDR3 loop is CASSLALTGAQINEQFF. The CDR3 DNA sequence: TGTGCCAGCAGTTTAGCGCTAACGGGGGCACAGATCAATGAGCAGTTCTTC.

The chain joins TRBV12-3 or TRBV12-4 to TRBJ2-3; D unclear. V was pared by 0 bases and J by 11 bases, with 12 bases between. This CDR3 contains 13 residues. The CDR3 protein is CASSLALDGWQYF. Written as DNA, the CDR3 is TGTGCCAGCAGTTTAGCGCTGGATGGGTGGCAGTATTTT.

This clonotype was seen only a few times. A junction end diverges from the germline sequence, so it may reflect a read error. This chain joins TRBV5-5 and TRBJ1-1; no firm D call. CDR1 and CDR2 from the germline V gene are SGHKS and YYEKEE (reference sequence). The CDR3 has 15 residues. In DNA, the CDR3 is TGCGCCAGCAGCCAAGATTCGGGGTTTCGTACTGAAGCTTTCTTT. It codes for CASSQDSGFRTEAFF.

This clonotype has a count of ten or more. The V gene is TRBV7-2, the J gene TRBJ2-1; D is uncertain. The V end was cut by 5 bases, the J end by 10 bases, with 9 bases between. The CDR3 is 11 amino acids. CDR1 is SGHTA, CDR2 FQGNSA, per germline. The CDR3: CASSLFQEQFF. The CDR3 nucleotides are TGTGCCAGCAGCCTTTTTCAGGAGCAGTTCTTC.

The chain uses TRBV9 and TRBJ2-1; TRBD2 aligns across 9 bases. CDR3 length equals 15 residues. The germline V gene encodes CDR1 SGDLS and CDR2 YYNGEE. V lost 4 bases to trimming and J lost 4 bases; unmatched junction nucleotides: 6. The CDR3 DNA reads as TGTGCCAGCAGCCCTTCTAGCGGGGTGTACAATGAGCAGTTCTTC. Amino acids: CASSPSSGVYNEQFF.

V and J are TRBV14 and TRBJ1-1; D is undetermined. Germline values: CDR1 SGHDN, CDR2 FVKESK. V lost 4 bases to trimming and J lost 3 bases, with 6 bases between them. The CDR3 sequence is 12 residues long. CDR3 sequence: CASSRVDTEAFF. The CDR3 DNA is TGTGCCAGCAGCCGGGTGGACACTGAAGCTTTCTTT.